This T cell receptor beta chain was captured in a study of response to subunit inactivated influenza vaccine. Notes on the study in general: It was suggested by the authors that few new T cells are recruited by each seasonal influenza vaccination.

The CDR3 is 16 residues long. Per germline, CDR1 MNHNS and CDR2 SASEGT. Trimming stripped 7 bases from V and 1 base from J, with 17 bases between. Comment on this clonotype: The antigen remains unidentified.

TCRdb independently ran MiXCR on the RT-PCR reads; one entry per CDR3 protein. The sample holds more than 400,000 distinct CDR3 sequences; more than 7% are singletons and the top ten take less than 15%. The source material was PBMCs from blood, sampled around 25 months after vaccination. This chain joins TRBV6-1 and TRBJ2-1; D unclear. The receptor was derived from a man aged 50 to 69 who received an inactivated influenza vaccine. CDR3 amino acids: CASNGKGGSSYNEQFF. In DNA form, the CDR3 reads TGTGCCAGCAATGGAAAGGGTGGATCTTCCTACAATGAGCAGTTCTTC.